The rows below give T cell receptor beta chains drawn from one sample of a study of spatial heterogeneity in lung cancer. Via MiXCR, TCRdb re-called the 5' RACE reads, giving one row per CDR3 protein. The sample yields fewer than 25,000 distinct CDR3 sequences, around 9.6% seen once. The material sequenced was PBMCs, taken at follow-up. These receptors were collected from a male donor with early-stage non-small cell lung cancer. Both conserved end residues are part of each CDR3. The D gene is left open where the match is weak. Rows give clone size only sometimes, using once, few, many, or a class for an expanded clone.

d_gene: -; abundance: -; v_gene: TRBV9; j_gene: TRBJ2-3; CDR3nt: TGTGCCAGCAGCCACACGACCTCCAGACAGCCAATTAGCACAGATACGCAGTATTTT; CDR3aa: CASSHTTSRQPISTDTQYF
d_gene: -; abundance: -; v_gene: TRBV20-1; j_gene: TRBJ2-3; CDR3nt: TGCAGTGCTAGCCTCGGCAGGGGGGTCACAGATACGCAGTATTTT; CDR3aa: CSASLGRGVTDTQYF
d_gene: TRBD1; abundance: few; v_gene: TRBV4-3; j_gene: TRBJ2-7; CDR3nt: TGCGCCAGCAGCTTGCGGGACAGGTCCTACGAGCAGTACTTC; CDR3aa: CASSLRDRSYEQYF
d_gene: -; abundance: many; v_gene: TRBV18; j_gene: TRBJ2-1; CDR3nt: TGTGCCAGCTCACCGGGGACTTCCAATGAGCAGTTCTTC; CDR3aa: CASSPGTSNEQFF
d_gene: TRBD2; abundance: many; v_gene: TRBV7-9; j_gene: TRBJ2-3; CDR3nt: TGTGCCAGCACGTATGGGGAGGGGCAGTATTTT; CDR3aa: CASTYGEGQYF
d_gene: -; abundance: many; v_gene: TRBV29-1; j_gene: TRBJ1-1; CDR3nt: TGCAGCGCCGCCAGCGGAGAGGGCACTGAAGCTTTCTTT; CDR3aa: CSAASGEGTEAFF
d_gene: -; abundance: medium-sized; v_gene: TRBV4-2; j_gene: TRBJ2-7; CDR3nt: TGTGCCAGCAGCCAACAAAGCTCCTACGAGCAGTACTTC; CDR3aa: CASSQQSSYEQYF
d_gene: TRBD1; abundance: -; v_gene: TRBV6-1; j_gene: TRBJ2-7; CDR3nt: TGTGCCAGCAGTGAAGGGGGACAGGGAGTAGAGCAGTACTTC; CDR3aa: CASSEGGQGVEQYF
d_gene: -; abundance: many; v_gene: TRBV14; j_gene: TRBJ2-1; CDR3nt: TGTGCCAGCAGCTTTAGCAATGAGCAGTTCTTC; CDR3aa: CASSFSNEQFF
d_gene: TRBD2; abundance: -; v_gene: TRBV20-1; j_gene: TRBJ2-7; CDR3nt: TGCAGTGCTAGAGATGGGCAGGGAGGGCGGTACGAGCAGTACTTC; CDR3aa: CSARDGQGGRYEQYF
d_gene: -; abundance: -; v_gene: TRBV5-6; j_gene: TRBJ2-3; CDR3nt: TGTGCCAGCAGCTTGCAACAGACAGATACGCAGTATTTT; CDR3aa: CASSLQQTDTQYF
d_gene: TRBD1; abundance: many; v_gene: TRBV29-1; j_gene: TRBJ2-3; CDR3nt: TGCAGCTATCTGGACAGGGGGCACACAGATACGCAGTATTTT; CDR3aa: CSYLDRGHTDTQYF
d_gene: TRBD1; abundance: few; v_gene: TRBV6-5; j_gene: TRBJ2-5; CDR3nt: TGTGCCAGCAGTTACGGACAGGGGGTTTACCAAGAGACCCAGTACTTC; CDR3aa: CASSYGQGVYQETQYF
d_gene: -; abundance: many; v_gene: TRBV7-7; j_gene: TRBJ2-5; CDR3nt: TGTGCTAGCAGCTTAATCGGGGGCGAGGGAGAGACCCAGTACTTC; CDR3aa: CASSLIGGEGETQYF
d_gene: -; abundance: many; v_gene: TRBV4-3; j_gene: TRBJ1-4; CDR3nt: TGCGCCAGCAGCCACCTGATCTCAACTAATGAAAAACTGTTTTTT; CDR3aa: CASSHLISTNEKLFF
d_gene: TRBD1; abundance: many; v_gene: TRBV4-2; j_gene: TRBJ1-1; CDR3nt: TGTGCCAGCAGCCAACCCGGACAGGGGGCAGTCACTGAAGCTTTCTTT; CDR3aa: CASSQPGQGAVTEAFF
d_gene: TRBD2; abundance: many; v_gene: TRBV20-1; j_gene: TRBJ2-7; CDR3nt: TGCAGTGGCCAATGGCCCGGCGGGCTAGCGGGGGGTCTTAGATACGAGCAGTACTTC; CDR3aa: CSGQWPGGLAGGLRYEQYF
d_gene: -; abundance: -; v_gene: TRBV4-2; j_gene: TRBJ2-3; CDR3nt: TGTGCCAGCAGCCAAGTCTCTACAGCAGGAAACACAGATACGCAGTATTTT; CDR3aa: CASSQVSTAGNTDTQYF
d_gene: -; abundance: few; v_gene: TRBV6-6; j_gene: TRBJ2-2; CDR3nt: TGTGCCAGCAGTCCAATTCCGGACTGGCGTAAGGCCGGGGAGCTGTTTTTT; CDR3aa: CASSPIPDWRKAGELFF
d_gene: TRBD2; abundance: -; v_gene: TRBV5-4; j_gene: TRBJ2-3; CDR3nt: TGTGCCAGCAGCCGGGCGGCGGGGGGCACAGATACGCAGTATTTT; CDR3aa: CASSRAAGGTDTQYF
d_gene: -; abundance: many; v_gene: TRBV5-5; j_gene: TRBJ2-5; CDR3nt: TGTGCCAGCAGCTTGGCGGGGAGCCAAGAGACCCAGTACTTC; CDR3aa: CASSLAGSQETQYF
d_gene: -; abundance: many; v_gene: TRBV4-2; j_gene: TRBJ1-3; CDR3nt: TGTGCCAGCAGCCAAGATAACGCGGACACCATATATTTT; CDR3aa: CASSQDNADTIYF
d_gene: -; abundance: -; v_gene: TRBV20-1; j_gene: TRBJ1-1; CDR3nt: TGCAGTGCTAACAGGGAAGAAGCTTTCTTT; CDR3aa: CSANREEAFF
d_gene: TRBD1; abundance: many; v_gene: TRBV7-9; j_gene: TRBJ2-2; CDR3nt: TGTGCCAGCAGCCCCTGGACAGGGGGCGCGTCCGGGGAGCTGTTTTTT; CDR3aa: CASSPWTGGASGELFF
d_gene: -; abundance: few; v_gene: TRBV15; j_gene: TRBJ2-5; CDR3nt: TGTGCCACCAGCAGAGCGTATCCGGGATCGGGAGAGACCCAGTACTTC; CDR3aa: CATSRAYPGSGETQYF
d_gene: -; abundance: many; v_gene: TRBV6-6; j_gene: TRBJ2-7; CDR3nt: TGTGCCAGCAGTTACACGGGTTACGAGCAGTACTTC; CDR3aa: CASSYTGYEQYF
d_gene: -; abundance: many; v_gene: TRBV6-1; j_gene: TRBJ1-4; CDR3nt: TGTGCCAGCAGTGAAACAGAGGGACGTAATGAAAAACTGTTTTTT; CDR3aa: CASSETEGRNEKLFF
d_gene: TRBD1; abundance: -; v_gene: TRBV7-2; j_gene: TRBJ2-5; CDR3nt: TGTGCCAGCAGCCCAGACAGGGGCGAGACCCAGTACTTC; CDR3aa: CASSPDRGETQYF
d_gene: TRBD1; abundance: -; v_gene: TRBV6-2/TRBV6-3; j_gene: TRBJ2-7; CDR3nt: TGTGCCAGCAGTTACCTCCCCGGACAGGGCACATACGAGCAGTACTTC; CDR3aa: CASSYLPGQGTYEQYF
d_gene: -; abundance: -; v_gene: TRBV5-1; j_gene: TRBJ1-2; CDR3nt: TGCGCCAGCAGCTTGGCCATAGGGTACTATGGCTACACCTTC; CDR3aa: CASSLAIGYYGYTF
d_gene: -; abundance: -; v_gene: TRBV7-9; j_gene: TRBJ1-5; CDR3nt: TGTGCCAGCAGCTTGGGACTTCATCAGCCCCAGCATTTT; CDR3aa: CASSLGLHQPQHF
d_gene: -; abundance: -; v_gene: TRBV7-2; j_gene: TRBJ2-3; CDR3nt: TGTGCCAGCAGCCAAGGGAGTGTGGCGACAGATACGCAGTATTTT; CDR3aa: CASSQGSVATDTQYF
d_gene: TRBD1; abundance: few; v_gene: TRBV6-1; j_gene: TRBJ2-3; CDR3nt: TGTGCCAGCAGCCGGGACAGGGGCACAGATACGCAGTATTTT; CDR3aa: CASSRDRGTDTQYF
d_gene: -; abundance: many; v_gene: TRBV5-1; j_gene: TRBJ2-5; CDR3nt: TGCGCCAGCAGCTTGGAACACGAGACCCAGTACTTC; CDR3aa: CASSLEHETQYF
d_gene: -; abundance: few; v_gene: TRBV19; j_gene: TRBJ1-5; CDR3nt: TGTGCCAGTAGTACCCCCGACCAGCCCCAGCATTTT; CDR3aa: CASSTPDQPQHF
d_gene: -; abundance: many; v_gene: TRBV5-5; j_gene: TRBJ2-4; CDR3nt: TGTGCCAGCAGCCCCCGTGAGGGACGGCCGAACATTCAGTACTTC; CDR3aa: CASSPREGRPNIQYF
d_gene: -; abundance: many; v_gene: TRBV15; j_gene: TRBJ2-1; CDR3nt: TGTGCCACCAGCAGAGGGGCAGGGAGCTCCTACAATGAGCAGTTCTTC; CDR3aa: CATSRGAGSSYNEQFF
d_gene: -; abundance: few; v_gene: TRBV7-9; j_gene: TRBJ2-1; CDR3nt: TGTGCCAGCAGCTTTTCAGAGGGCTACAATGAGCAGTTCTTC; CDR3aa: CASSFSEGYNEQFF
d_gene: -; abundance: -; v_gene: TRBV11-2; j_gene: TRBJ1-1; CDR3nt: TGTGCCAGCAGTTTGTACACTGAAGCTTTCTTT; CDR3aa: CASSLYTEAFF
d_gene: -; abundance: -; v_gene: TRBV20-1; j_gene: TRBJ2-1; CDR3nt: TGCAGTGCTAGTTGGTTCCGGTCGAGCTCCTACAATGAGCAGTTCTTC; CDR3aa: CSASWFRSSSYNEQFF
d_gene: -; abundance: many; v_gene: TRBV5-1; j_gene: TRBJ2-7; CDR3nt: TGCGCCAGCAGCTTGACCCAGGGGCACGAGCAGTACTTC; CDR3aa: CASSLTQGHEQYF
d_gene: -; abundance: -; v_gene: TRBV11-3; j_gene: TRBJ2-5; CDR3nt: TGTGCCAGCAGCGCCTCCTTAGAGGGGACCCAGTACTTC; CDR3aa: CASSASLEGTQYF
d_gene: -; abundance: many; v_gene: TRBV6-2/TRBV6-3; j_gene: TRBJ1-5; CDR3nt: TGTGCCAGCAGGGATTACCACGGTCAGCCCCAGCATTTT; CDR3aa: CASRDYHGQPQHF
d_gene: -; abundance: -; v_gene: TRBV9; j_gene: TRBJ2-2; CDR3nt: TGTGCCAGCAGCGTAGGATCCGGGGAGCTGTTTTTT; CDR3aa: CASSVGSGELFF
d_gene: TRBD2; abundance: many; v_gene: TRBV5-1; j_gene: TRBJ2-3; CDR3nt: TGCGCCAGCAGTTCAGAAGCGGGGTTGCAGTATTTT; CDR3aa: CASSSEAGLQYF
d_gene: -; abundance: few; v_gene: TRBV24-1; j_gene: TRBJ2-2; CDR3nt: TGTGCCACCAGTGATTTGCAAATCGGTCCCGGGGAGCTGTTTTTT; CDR3aa: CATSDLQIGPGELFF
d_gene: TRBD2; abundance: many; v_gene: TRBV12-3/TRBV12-4; j_gene: TRBJ2-3; CDR3nt: TGTGCCAGCACCTCTCAGCGGGGGGGCACAGATACGCAGTATTTT; CDR3aa: CASTSQRGGTDTQYF
d_gene: TRBD2; abundance: -; v_gene: TRBV18; j_gene: TRBJ2-2; CDR3nt: TGTGCCAGCTCACGTTCCGGGACTATTAACACCGGGGAGCTGTTTTTT; CDR3aa: CASSRSGTINTGELFF
d_gene: TRBD1; abundance: -; v_gene: TRBV9; j_gene: TRBJ1-6; CDR3nt: TGTGCCAGCAGCGACCGGGACAGATATAATTCACCCCTCCACTTT; CDR3aa: CASSDRDRYNSPLHF
d_gene: -; abundance: few; v_gene: TRBV7-2; j_gene: TRBJ2-2; CDR3nt: TGTGCCAGCAGCTTAGTGCTGAACACCGGGGAGCTGTTTTTT; CDR3aa: CASSLVLNTGELFF
d_gene: -; abundance: -; v_gene: TRBV4-1; j_gene: TRBJ1-4; CDR3nt: TGCGCCAGCAGCGCAGGAGGCGGGCGGATTAATGAAAAACTGTTTTTT; CDR3aa: CASSAGGGRINEKLFF
d_gene: -; abundance: few; v_gene: TRBV15; j_gene: TRBJ1-3; CDR3nt: TGTGCCACCAGCAGAGTCCCAAGTGCGGGGGGCGCTGGAAACACCATATATTTT; CDR3aa: CATSRVPSAGGAGNTIYF
d_gene: -; abundance: many; v_gene: TRBV14; j_gene: TRBJ1-4; CDR3nt: TGTGCCAGCAGCCAAGAAGTCAGGGCGCTGGGTGAAAAACTGTTTTTT; CDR3aa: CASSQEVRALGEKLFF
d_gene: TRBD2; abundance: many; v_gene: TRBV4-2; j_gene: TRBJ2-3; CDR3nt: TGTGCCAGCAGCCAGGTGACTAGCGGCACAGATACGCAGTATTTT; CDR3aa: CASSQVTSGTDTQYF
d_gene: -; abundance: -; v_gene: TRBV5-1; j_gene: TRBJ2-7; CDR3nt: TGCGCCAGCAGCACAGGGTACTCCTACGAGCAGTACTTC; CDR3aa: CASSTGYSYEQYF
d_gene: -; abundance: many; v_gene: TRBV29-1; j_gene: TRBJ1-2; CDR3nt: TGCAGCGGCACGCAGGGAGGGGATGGCTACACCTTC; CDR3aa: CSGTQGGDGYTF
d_gene: TRBD1; abundance: many; v_gene: TRBV13; j_gene: TRBJ1-6; CDR3nt: TGTGCCAGCAGCGCTAGGACAGGAGGCTCCTATAATTCACCCCTCCACTTT; CDR3aa: CASSARTGGSYNSPLHF
d_gene: -; abundance: -; v_gene: TRBV4-1; j_gene: TRBJ2-5; CDR3nt: TGCGCCAGCAGCCAAGAGAGATTAGGGCGGCTAGCGACCCAGTACTTC; CDR3aa: CASSQERLGRLATQYF
d_gene: -; abundance: many; v_gene: TRBV6-2/TRBV6-3; j_gene: TRBJ2-2; CDR3nt: TGTGCCAGCGTACTCAGTACTACCGGGGAGCTGTTTTTT; CDR3aa: CASVLSTTGELFF